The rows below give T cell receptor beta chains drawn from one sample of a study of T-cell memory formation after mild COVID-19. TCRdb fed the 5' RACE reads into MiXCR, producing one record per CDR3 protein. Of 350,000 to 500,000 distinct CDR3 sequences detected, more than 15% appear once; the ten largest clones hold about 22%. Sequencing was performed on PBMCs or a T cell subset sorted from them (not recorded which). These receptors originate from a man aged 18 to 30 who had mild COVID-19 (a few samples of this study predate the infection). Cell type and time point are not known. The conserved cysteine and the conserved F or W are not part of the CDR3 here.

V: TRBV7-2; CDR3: ASSLGGGRSNQPQH
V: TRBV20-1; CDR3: SASRSLYTEAF
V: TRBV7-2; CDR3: ASSLMSGGYNEQF
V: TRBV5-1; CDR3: ASSRYRVDSGYT
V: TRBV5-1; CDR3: ASSLRPGGETQY
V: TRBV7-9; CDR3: ASSTMDRGFPYEQY
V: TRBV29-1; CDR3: SGGSGNTIY
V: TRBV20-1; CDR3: SARSRTGETQY
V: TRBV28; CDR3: ASRRTANSYNSPLH
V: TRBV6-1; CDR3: ASSETGSTGELF
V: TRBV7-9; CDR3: ASSPGGLVVLF
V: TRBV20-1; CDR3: SARAGGLGDTQY
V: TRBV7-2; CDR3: ASSPRGRPSGQY
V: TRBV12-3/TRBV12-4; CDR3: ASSWGREQY
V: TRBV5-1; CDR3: ASSSGTSGGPGRETQY
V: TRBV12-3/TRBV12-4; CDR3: ASSKRGQGNYGYT
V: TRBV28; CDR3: ASSLDGRGEAF
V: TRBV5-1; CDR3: ATQGRGGATSTDTQY